The T cell receptor beta chain described here comes from a study of cytomegalovirus exposure and HLA in healthy donors. Looking at the study overall: As released early, the data held 70 million to 95 million unique TCRs from HLA-typed donors. General study findings and limits: HLA alleles were associated with 15,000 to 20,000 TCR beta sequences in a later analysis at 0.05 false discovery rate. Upon later analysis, HLA-associated TCR beta chains proved more clonally expanded than other, equally common chains. Investigators reported over 150 TCR beta chains as tied to cytomegalovirus.

The ends lost 0 bases at V and 0 bases at J; junction bases unmatched: 2. CDR3 length: 15 residues. CDR1 is SGHNT, CDR2 YYREEE, per germline (reference sequence). Notes on this clone: Its matching antigen is unknown.

Primers: 60 Vbeta forward and 13 Jbeta reverse. Measured with immunoSEQ multiplex PCR; TCRdb has only the in-frame clones, and not every one. The sample consists of about 130,000 clones, 82% of them appearing once. The rearrangement uses TRBV5-4 and TRBJ1-1; 7 bases match TRBD1. Sequencing was performed on PBMCs. The receptor was isolated from a woman between 50 and 59 years old in good health and CMV-seropositive. CDR3 in DNA: TGTGCCAGCAGCTTGGTTCAGGGGGTGAACACTGAAGCTTTCTTT. Its protein is CASSLVQGVNTEAFF.